This T cell receptor (beta chain) was sequenced for a study of human T cells and chemical hapten exposure. Whole-study results and caveats: Donors' alopecia may make their immune response differ from healthy people's.

V was shortened by 2 bases and J by 6 bases, with 17 bases between the two germline ends. Germline lookup yields CDR1 DFQATT and CDR2 SNEGSKA (reference sequence). The CDR3 spans 14 residues. Per the authors' pipeline: Sampled TCR counts reached a median of roughly 100,000 per sample, with values ranging from roughly 23,224 to 700,000. TCRdb reprocessed the RACE reads via MiXCR and lists one record per CDR3 protein. For this entry, the V and J calls and clone size follow TCRdb and not the study's own pipeline. The sample records about 260,000 distinct CDR3 sequences, approximately 8.6% being singletons. Time point specified: pre-sensitization, week 0. Treatment of the sample: therapeutic diphenylcyclopropenone sensitization with weekly scalp DPC. Alopecia patients between 18 and 70 years old and suitable for DPC were used as donors. With regard to this clonotype: The antigen remains undetermined.

The sequence came from a woman between 35 and 50 years old with alopecia areata. Some clones in this sample may be carry-over from other donors' samples. V and J are TRBV20-1 and TRBJ2-7; D assignment may be TRBD1 or TRBD2 (6 bases each). Specimen: whole blood, collected in connection with sensitization to the hapten diphenylcyclopropenone (DPC). CDR3 residues: CSARRGAGPGEQYF. CDR3 sequence (DNA): TGCAGTGCTAGAAGGGGGGCAGGGCCGGGCGAGCAGTACTTC.